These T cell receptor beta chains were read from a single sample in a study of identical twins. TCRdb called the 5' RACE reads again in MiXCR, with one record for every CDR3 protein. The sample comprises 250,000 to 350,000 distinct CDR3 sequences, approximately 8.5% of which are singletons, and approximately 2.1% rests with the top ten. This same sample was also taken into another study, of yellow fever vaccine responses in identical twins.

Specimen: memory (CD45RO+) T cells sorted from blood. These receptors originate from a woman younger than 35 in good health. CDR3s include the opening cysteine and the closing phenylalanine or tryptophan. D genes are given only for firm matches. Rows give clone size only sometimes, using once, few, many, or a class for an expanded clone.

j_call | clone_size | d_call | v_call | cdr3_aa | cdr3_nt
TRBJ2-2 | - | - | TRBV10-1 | CASSDGGELFF | TGCGCCAGCAGTGACGGCGGGGAGCTGTTTTTT
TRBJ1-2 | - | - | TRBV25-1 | CASSLQEDFYGYTF | TGTGCCAGCAGTCTTCAGGAGGACTTCTATGGCTACACCTTC
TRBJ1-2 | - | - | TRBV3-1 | CASSQGSRYGYTF | TGTGCCAGCAGCCAAGGGAGCCGGTATGGCTACACCTTC
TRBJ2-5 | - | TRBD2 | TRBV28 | CASSVSGGLKTQYF | TGTGCCAGCAGCGTCAGCGGGGGTTTGAAGACCCAGTACTTC
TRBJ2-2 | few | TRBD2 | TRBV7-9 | CASSTLAGHNNTGELFF | TGTGCCAGCAGCACACTAGCGGGACATAATAACACCGGGGAGCTGTTTTTT
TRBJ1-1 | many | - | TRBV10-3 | CAIKGAQQGISEAFF | TGTGCCATCAAAGGGGCCCAGCAGGGAATCTCTGAAGCTTTCTTT
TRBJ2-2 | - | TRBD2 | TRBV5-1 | CASSPGTSVGGELFF | TGCGCCAGCAGCCCCGGGACTAGCGTCGGCGGGGAGCTGTTTTTT
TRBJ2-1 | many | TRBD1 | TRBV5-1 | CASRDRMAVGEQFF | TGCGCCAGCAGGGACAGGATGGCCGTAGGTGAGCAGTTCTTC
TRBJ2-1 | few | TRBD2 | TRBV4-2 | CASSQTTGTSGTNEQFF | TGTGCCAGCAGCCAAACCACCGGGACTAGCGGGACTAATGAGCAGTTCTTC
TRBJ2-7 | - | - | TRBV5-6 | CASSLGHEQYF | TGTGCCAGCAGCTTGGGCCACGAGCAGTACTTC
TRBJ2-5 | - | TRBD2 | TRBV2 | CASRVTSGVFETQYF | TGTGCCAGCAGAGTGACTAGCGGGGTTTTCGAGACCCAGTACTTC
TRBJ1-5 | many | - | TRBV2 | CASSELATNQPQHF | TGTGCCAGCAGTGAATTGGCGACTAATCAGCCCCAGCATTTT
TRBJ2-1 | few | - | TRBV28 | CASVPRGLLGEQFF | TGTGCCAGCGTACCCCGCGGGCTTCTGGGGGAGCAGTTCTTC
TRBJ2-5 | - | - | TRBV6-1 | CASSRGQQETQYF | TGTGCCAGCAGTCGTGGACAGCAAGAGACCCAGTACTTC
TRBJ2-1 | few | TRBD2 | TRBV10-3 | CAISDSGREINEQFF | TGTGCCATCAGTGATTCGGGGCGGGAGATTAATGAGCAGTTCTTC
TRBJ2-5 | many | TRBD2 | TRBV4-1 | CASSQGGTSLRQETQYF | TGCGCCAGCAGCCAAGGAGGGACTAGCCTGAGGCAAGAGACCCAGTACTTC
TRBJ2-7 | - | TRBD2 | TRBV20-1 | CSARDLGSGDSSYEQYF | TGCAGTGCTAGAGATTTGGGTAGCGGGGATAGCTCCTACGAGCAGTACTTC
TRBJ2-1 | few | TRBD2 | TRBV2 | CARGLAGGVNEQFF | TGTGCCAGGGGGTTAGCGGGGGGAGTCAATGAGCAGTTCTTC
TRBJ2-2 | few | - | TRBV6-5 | CASKGGGELFF | TGTGCCAGCAAGGGGGGCGGGGAGCTGTTTTTT
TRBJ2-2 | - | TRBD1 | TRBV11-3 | CASSRDRVSTGELFF | TGTGCCAGCAGCAGGGACAGGGTTAGCACCGGGGAGCTGTTTTTT
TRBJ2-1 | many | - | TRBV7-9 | CASGQAYNEQFF | TGTGCCAGCGGTCAAGCGTACAATGAGCAGTTCTTC
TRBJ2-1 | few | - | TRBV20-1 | CSAGNRVPYNEQFF | TGCAGTGCGGGCAACAGGGTCCCCTACAATGAGCAGTTCTTC
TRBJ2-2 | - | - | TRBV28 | CASRMTVGGNTGELFF | TGTGCCAGCAGGATGACAGTCGGGGGGAACACCGGGGAGCTGTTTTTT
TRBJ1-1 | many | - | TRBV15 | CATSRDMANTEAFF | TGTGCCACCAGCAGAGATATGGCGAACACTGAAGCTTTCTTT
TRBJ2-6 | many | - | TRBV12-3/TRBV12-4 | CASTIPGAGANVLTF | TGTGCCAGCACAATACCAGGGGCAGGGGCCAACGTCCTGACTTTC
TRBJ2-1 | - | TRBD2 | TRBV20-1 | CSARGSGGVAGSYNEQFF | TGCAGTGCTAGAGGGTCTGGGGGGGTAGCGGGATCCTACAATGAGCAGTTCTTC
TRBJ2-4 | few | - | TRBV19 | CASRLQGTLAKNIQYF | TGTGCCAGTAGGCTACAGGGCACGCTAGCCAAAAACATTCAGTACTTC
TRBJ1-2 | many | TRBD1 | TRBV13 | CASSARQGQGGYTF | TGTGCCAGCAGCGCCCGACAGGGGCAGGGCGGCTACACCTTC
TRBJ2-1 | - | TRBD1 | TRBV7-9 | CASSAEPGTGSNEQFF | TGTGCCAGCAGCGCTGAGCCGGGGACAGGCTCCAATGAGCAGTTCTTC
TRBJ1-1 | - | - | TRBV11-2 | CASSFFRGAPNTEAFF | TGTGCCAGCAGCTTTTTCAGGGGCGCCCCGAACACTGAAGCTTTCTTT
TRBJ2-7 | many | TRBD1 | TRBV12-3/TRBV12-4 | CASSLGQGFPYEQYF | TGTGCCAGCAGTTTAGGACAGGGTTTTCCCTACGAGCAGTACTTC
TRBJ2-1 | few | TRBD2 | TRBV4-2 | CASSQELAGGRNEQFF | TGTGCCAGCAGCCAAGAATTGGCGGGGGGGCGGAATGAGCAGTTCTTC
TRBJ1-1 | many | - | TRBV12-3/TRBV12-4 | CASSFSGVNTEAFF | TGTGCCAGCAGTTTTTCGGGGGTGAACACTGAAGCTTTCTTT
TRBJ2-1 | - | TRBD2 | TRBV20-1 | CSAQLAGGTNEQFF | TGCAGTGCTCAATTAGCGGGAGGGACCAATGAGCAGTTCTTC
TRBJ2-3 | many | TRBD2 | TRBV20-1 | CSARGLAGTDTQYF | TGCAGTGCTAGAGGACTAGCGGGCACAGATACGCAGTATTTT
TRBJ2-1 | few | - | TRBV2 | CASRQGNDEQFF | TGTGCCAGCAGACAGGGTAATGATGAGCAGTTCTTC
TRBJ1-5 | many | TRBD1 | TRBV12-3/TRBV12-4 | CASSSGTADNQPQHF | TGTGCCAGCAGTTCCGGGACAGCGGACAATCAGCCCCAGCATTTT
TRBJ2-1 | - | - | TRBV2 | CASETRDGYNEQFF | TGTGCCAGCGAGACACGGGACGGCTACAATGAGCAGTTCTTC
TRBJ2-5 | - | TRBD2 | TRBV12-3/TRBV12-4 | CASSLATSGRQTQYF | TGTGCCAGCAGTTTAGCCACTAGCGGGAGACAGACCCAGTACTTC
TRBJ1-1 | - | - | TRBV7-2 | CASSLYSGGFF | TGTGCCAGCAGCTTATACAGCGGGGGTTTCTTT
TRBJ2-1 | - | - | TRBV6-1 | CASSRGGRGLTKNEQFF | TGTGCCAGCAGTCGGGGGGGCAGGGGGCTAACAAAGAATGAGCAGTTCTTC
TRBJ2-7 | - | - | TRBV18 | CASSSQDYEQYF | TGTGCCAGCTCCTCTCAGGACTACGAGCAGTACTTC
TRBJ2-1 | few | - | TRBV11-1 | CASRGISAVSEGYNEQFF | TGTGCCAGCAGAGGAATTTCGGCGGTATCGGAGGGTTACAATGAGCAGTTCTTC
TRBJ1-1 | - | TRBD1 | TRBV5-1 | CASSWNRGVNTEAFF | TGCGCCAGCAGCTGGAACAGGGGCGTGAACACTGAAGCTTTCTTT
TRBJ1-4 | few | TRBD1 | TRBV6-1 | CASSRGQASNEKLFF | TGTGCCAGCAGTCGCGGACAGGCTTCTAATGAAAAACTGTTTTTT